One and the same sample provided the 29 T cell receptor beta chains below, sequenced in a study of breast tumors, draining lymph nodes, adjacent tissues. TCRdb reprocessed the multiplex PCR reads via MiXCR and lists one record per CDR3 protein. Among about 94,000 distinct CDR3 sequences listed, about 27% were seen once. Samples came from axillary lymph nodes draining the breast cancer. Specimen: axillary lymph node tissue. The receptors here all came from a female donor with breast cancer. Some clones in this sample may be carry-over from other donors' samples.

On this clonotype itself: A much larger clone sits a single nucleotide away, making a read error possible. The rearrangement links TRBV20-1 to TRBJ2-4, with TRBD1 matching 8 bases. Trimming removed 6 bases from V and 12 bases from J; junction bases left unmatched: 13. The CDR3 contains 13 residues. Germline V gives CDR1 DFQATT, CDR2 SNEGSKA (reference sequence). CDR3 bases: TGCAGTGCGCCAGGGGGCGGTCAAGACACTCAGTACTTC. Translating gives CSAPGGGQDTQYF.

This clonotype came up many times. The V gene is TRBV11-2, the J gene TRBJ2-3, with 11 bases aligning to TRBD1. The V gene end was trimmed by 5 bases and the J gene end by 4 bases; junction bases not matched to a gene: 8. CDR3 size: 16 residues. Germline values: CDR1 SGHAT, CDR2 FQNNGV. The CDR3 sequence: CASSIRRDRGSDTQYF. In DNA, the CDR3 is TGTGCCAGCAGCATACGCCGGGACAGGGGGTCAGATACGCAGTATTTT.

This clonotype was recorded many times. V is TRBV6-5 and J is TRBJ1-2; the match to TRBD1 covers 12 bases. The CDR3 runs to 15 residues. The trim removed 6 bases at V and 2 bases at J, leaving 4 bases unmatched. CDR1 and CDR2 (germline): MNHEY, SVGAGI. CDR3 DNA: TGTGCCAGCAGAGGGGACAGGGGGCCGAACTATGGCTACACCTTC. It specifies CASRGDRGPNYGYTF.

This clonotype ranks as medium-sized. The chain carries TRBV20-1 and TRBJ1-2, with 8 bases identical to TRBD1. CDR1 and CDR2 (germline): DFQATT, SNEGSKA (reference sequence). V trimming: 4 bases; J trimming: 4 bases; junction bases outside the gene matches: 14. There are 16 residues in the CDR3. In DNA form, the CDR3 reads TGCAGTGCTACACCCGGGACAGGCGAAACCCTCTATGGCTACACCTTC. Its protein product is CSATPGTGETLYGYTF.

This clonotype occurred many times. The rearrangement links TRBV30 to TRBJ1-4; D ambiguous. Trimming removed 3 bases from V and 11 bases from J, with 22 bases in between. Germline CDR1 reads GTSNPN; CDR2 reads SVGIG (reference sequence). CDR3 length: 15 amino acids. This CDR3 reads CAWSGLGPSLAKLFF. The CDR3 coding sequence is TGTGCCTGGAGCGGACTAGGGCCATCCCTGGCGAAACTGTTTTTT.

This clonotype showed up many times. The chain couples TRBV27 to TRBJ2-3; 7 bases line up with TRBD1. Germline V gives CDR1 MNHEY, CDR2 SMNVEV (reference sequence). The CDR3 is 16 amino acids. Trimming took 6 bases from V and 4 from J; bases not matched to a gene: 13. The CDR3 DNA reads TGTGCCAGCAGCCCTGACTCGACAGGGAGTTCAGATACGCAGTATTTT. Translated: CASSPDSTGSSDTQYF.

The sample holds a few counts of this clonotype. The V gene is TRBV9, the J gene TRBJ1-1; a weak D match, TRBD1 (6 bases). The CDR3 loop spans 15 amino acids. V dropped 0 bases and J dropped 5 bases, with 14 bases sitting between them. CDR1 is SGDLS, CDR2 YYNGEE, per germline. The CDR3 bases are TGTGCCAGCAGCGTAGGTAACAGGGCGGTTACTGAAGCTTTCTTT. Its translation is CASSVGNRAVTEAFF.

This clonotype was counted at least ten times. The V and J genes are TRBV10-3 and TRBJ1-4; 8 bases map to TRBD1. The length of the CDR3 is 14 residues. CDR1 is ENHRY, CDR2 SYGVKD, per germline. The V segment lost 6 bases and the J segment 3 bases; nucleotides outside the gene matches: 3. The CDR3 loop is CAIRKTGANEKLFF. The CDR3 coding sequence is TGTGCCATCAGGAAGACAGGGGCTAATGAAAAACTGTTTTTT.

About this clonotype itself: A junction end diverges from the germline sequence, so it may reflect a read error. The chain links TRBV7-9 to TRBJ2-5, with D possibly TRBD1 on 5 matching bases. This CDR3 is built from 15 residues. Germline loops: CDR1 SEHNR, CDR2 FQNEAQ (reference sequence). CDR3 sequence: CASSLDITRGKIQHF. The CDR3 coding sequence is TGTGCCAGCAGCCTGGACATCACAAGGGGCAAGATCCAGCACTTC.

V gene TRBV20-1 combines with J gene TRBJ2-7, with D unresolved. The CDR3 runs 13 residues. The ends were cut back, 5 bases at V and 7 bases at J, with 18 bases in the middle. CDR1 is DFQATT, CDR2 SNEGSKA, per germline (reference sequence). CDR3 nucleotide sequence: TGCAGTGCTCACGGTTCGGCTAACTATGAGCAGTACTTC. Residues: CSAHGSANYEQYF.

The V gene is TRBV5-1, the J gene TRBJ2-5; 10 nucleotides align to TRBD2. V lost 3 bases and J lost 5; bases outside the gene matches: 7. Germline V gene lookup returns CDR1 SGHRS and CDR2 YFSETQ. The CDR3 covers 15 residues. The CDR3 sequence: CASSYGLAVHETQYF. The CDR3 DNA sequence: TGCGCCAGCAGCTACGGACTAGCGGTGCACGAGACCCAGTACTTC. The whole variable domain, filled in from reference TRBV5-1 and TRBJ2-5, reads KAGVTQTPRYLIKTRGQQVTLSCSPISGHRSVSWYQQTPGQGLQFLFEYFSETQRNKGNFPGRFSGRQFSNSRSEMNVSTLELGDSALYLCASSYGLAVHETQYFGPGTRLLVL.

Worth noting for this clonotype: The limits of the CDR3 on the DNA are not certain, so only TCRdb's listed CDR3 is given. This chain uses TRBV5-6 with TRBJ1-5. Including both end residues, the CDR3 is 20 amino acids long. The germline CDR1 and CDR2 sequences are SGHDT and YYEEEE. The CDR3 here is CASSFYICSARSGSGQPQHF.

In its sample, this clonotype was seen many times. The chain recombines TRBV5-1 with TRBJ2-7; 7 bases line up with TRBD2. Germline assignment: CDR1 SGHRS and CDR2 YFSETQ. The CDR3 contains 13 residues. V trimming: 5 bases; J trimming: 0 bases; junction bases outside the gene matches: 2. Here the CDR3 reads CASRGGSSYEQYF. The CDR3 region has the DNA TGCGCCAGCAGGGGCGGGAGCTCCTACGAGCAGTACTTC.

As to this clonotype: A much larger clone differs by one base, so this may be a read error. This chain links TRBV7-2 with TRBJ1-2; TRBD1 is a possible D gene (6 bases). The CDR3 totals 15 residues. Germline V CDR1 and CDR2: SGHTA, FQGNSA. CDR3 in DNA: TGTGCCAGCAGCTTACGGGGGCGAGATCCATATGGCTGCCCCTTC. It translates to CASSLRGRDPYGCPF. Filled out from reference TRBV7-2 and TRBJ1-2, the complete variable domain reads GAGVSQSPSNKVTEKGKDVELRCDPISGHTALYWYRQSLGQGLEFLIYFQGNSAPDKSGLPSDRFSAERTGGSVSTLTIQRTQQEDSAVYLCASSLRGRDPYGCPFGSGTRLTVV.

At least ten counts were recorded for this clonotype. The rearrangement links TRBV20-1 to TRBJ2-3; the D is unclear. The CDR3 contains 12 residues. Trimming removed 7 bases at V and 8 bases at J, with 16 bases between. The germline V gene encodes CDR1 DFQATT and CDR2 SNEGSKA (reference sequence). CDR3 amino acids: CSVSSTSPTQYF. CDR3 nucleotide sequence: TGCAGTGTTAGTTCCACGTCTCCTACGCAGTATTTT.

At least ten counts were recorded for this clonotype. The chain couples TRBV6-5 to TRBJ1-6; TRBD1 is a possible D gene (5 bases). The germline V and J ends were trimmed by 2 bases and 9 bases, with 11 bases remaining between them. This CDR3 is 14 amino acids long. Germline V gives CDR1 MNHEY, CDR2 SVGAGI. The CDR3 protein is CASSYGARGSPLHF. The CDR3 DNA is TGTGCCAGCAGTTACGGGGCCCGGGGTTCACCCCTCCACTTT.

This clonotype has just one count. The junction shows a germline mismatch at one end, possibly a read error. CDR3 nucleotide sequence: TGCGCCAGCAGCCAAGAGTTCCGTTACAATCGGCCCCAGCATTTT. Amino acids: CASSQEFRYNRPQHF. The chain recombines TRBV4-1 with TRBJ1-5; D remains ambiguous. There are 15 residues in the CDR3. Germline V gene lookup returns CDR1 MGHRA and CDR2 YSYEKL.

The V gene is TRBV6-2 or TRBV6-3, the J gene TRBJ2-7, with D perhaps TRBD1 (6 bases). CDR3 length: 15 amino acids. In germline, CDR1 is MNHEY, CDR2 SVGEGT. V was pared by 5 bases and J by 3 bases, with 17 bases between. CDR3 DNA sequence: TGTGCCAGCAGTCGGCAACAGGGTCTCGTCTACGAGCAGTACTTC. Its translation is CASSRQQGLVYEQYF.

The chain joins TRBV2 to TRBJ2-1; 11 bases match TRBD2. This CDR3 has 14 residues. Looked up from germline, CDR1 is SNHLY and CDR2 is FYNNEI. After removal of 0 bases from V and 8 bases from J, the junction contained 0 bases not matched to a gene. The CDR3 DNA sequence: TGTGCCAGCAGTGAAGCACTAGCGGGAGATGAGCAGTTCTTC. The encoded protein is CASSEALAGDEQFF.

In this sample, this clonotype turned up many times. This sequence joins TRBV30 and TRBJ1-5, with D hard to call. The CDR3 has 13 amino acids. V was trimmed by 1 base and J by 0 bases, leaving 4 bases between them. CDR1 is GTSNPN, CDR2 SVGIG, per germline (reference sequence). The CDR3 sequence is CAWSGHSNQPQHF. For the CDR3, the DNA is TGTGCCTGGAGTGGACATAGCAATCAGCCCCAGCATTTT.

The chain employs TRBV4-1 and TRBJ1-4; 10 bases align to TRBD1. Germline V gene sequence: CDR1 MGHRA, CDR2 YSYEKL. The CDR3 is 14 amino acids. V was clipped by 1 base and J by 8 bases; unmatched bases: 1. This CDR3 reads CASSQGQGAEKLFF. DNA of the CDR3: TGCGCCAGCAGCCAAGGACAGGGGGCGGAAAAACTGTTTTTT.

This clonotype was found many times. Just one base apart from a much larger clone, this may be a read error. The rearrangement uses TRBV20-1 and TRBJ1-2, with D possibly TRBD1 on 5 matching bases. The V end was cut by 6 bases, the J end by 2 bases, with 16 bases between. Germline V CDR1 and CDR2: DFQATT, SNEGSKA (reference sequence). The CDR3 consists of 14 residues. The DNA for the CDR3 is TGCAGTGCAACCCCCGGGGGTCGGAACTATGGCTACACCTTC. Protein product: CSATPGGRNYGYTF.

For this clonotype: This may arise from a read error, as a much more abundant clone is one base away. Given the absence of the conserved phenylalanine or tryptophan at the CDR3 end, a read error is likely. The rearrangement uses TRBV29-1 and TRBJ1-1, with 9 bases identical to TRBD1. Unmatched junction bases numbered 4, after V lost 7 bases and J lost 1 base. CDR1 and CDR2 from the germline V gene are SQVTM and ANQGSEA. The CDR3 loop spans 13 amino acids. This chain's CDR3 is CSALTGGNTEAFS. In DNA, the CDR3 is TGCAGCGCCCTGACAGGGGGGAACACTGAAGCTTTCTCT.

This clonotype was picked up many times. The chain couples TRBV27 to TRBJ1-2; D not certain. Germline loops: CDR1 MNHEY, CDR2 SMNVEV (reference sequence). Trimming shortened V by 4 bases and J by 1 base, and 10 bases separated the two germline ends. The CDR3 has 14 amino acids. The CDR3 DNA reads as TGTGCCAGCAGTTCGACGACGGGTAACTATGGCTACACCTTC. Amino acid sequence: CASSSTTGNYGYTF.

With regard to this clonotype: The CDR3 carries no conserved terminal phenylalanine or tryptophan, so it likely arises from a read error. The limits of the CDR3 on the DNA are not certain, so only TCRdb's listed CDR3 is given. The J gene is TRBJ2-6, the V gene TRBV9; TRBD1, the D gene given by the table, was not confirmed from the DNA. The CDR3 length is 13 residues, termini included. Germline lookup yields CDR1 SGDLS and CDR2 YYNGEE. CDR3 loop: CASSVAGANTEAS.

This clonotype was counted a few times. The V and J genes are TRBV10-3 and TRBJ1-1, with D unresolved. In germline, CDR1 is ENHRY, CDR2 SYGVKD. This CDR3 has 13 amino acids. The V gene lost 4 bases and the J gene lost 1 base, with 7 bases spanning the gap. For the CDR3, the DNA is TGTGCCATCAGTGGGACGGGGAACACTGAAGCTTTCTTT. Its protein is CAISGTGNTEAFF.

This clonotype has a count of ten or more. The CDR3 region has the DNA TGTGCCACCAGCAACCCCCGTAGCGGGTCATCCTACGAGCAGTACTTC. Its translation: CATSNPRSGSSYEQYF. The chain recombines TRBV15 with TRBJ2-7, with 7 bases lining up with TRBD2. V shed 4 bases and J 1 base; nucleotides not matched to a gene: 10. The CDR3 runs 16 residues. The germline gives CDR1 LNHNV, CDR2 YYDKDF (reference sequence).

This clonotype was seen many times. The chain's CDR3 is CASSMSRGVSYGYTF. In nucleotides, the CDR3 is TGTGCCAGTAGTATGTCCAGGGGAGTGTCCTATGGCTACACCTTC. The chain recombines TRBV19 with TRBJ1-2; the D gene is possibly TRBD1 (6 bases). V shed 3 bases and J shed 4 bases, with 15 bases lying between them. Germline V gene lookup returns CDR1 LNHDA and CDR2 SQIVND (reference sequence). The CDR3 loop spans 15 amino acids.

As for this clonotype: A much larger clone lies a single base off, so this may be a read error. This chain uses TRBV5-4 with TRBJ2-1; 10 bases align to TRBD2. CDR1 SGHNT and CDR2 YYREEE come from the germline V gene (reference sequence). The CDR3 runs to 13 residues. The CDR3 sequence is CASSPGTSDEQSF. The DNA for the CDR3 is TGTGCCAGCAGCCCAGGGACTAGCGATGAGCAGTCCTTC.